This T cell receptor (beta chain) derives from a study of cytomegalovirus exposure and HLA in healthy donors. Study conclusions and caveats: The study designated 164 TCR beta chains cytomegalovirus-associated. Whilst most TCR sequences proved rare, a subset of public TCRs occurred across many donors.

Regarding this clone: Its antigen is undetermined.

TCRdb's copy holds only in-frame clones and misses some; the assay was immunoSEQ multiplex PCR. The sample has roughly 60,000 clones, about 90% seen once. Germline values: CDR1 SGHAT, CDR2 FQNNGV. CDR3 length equals 15 residues. Unmatched junction bases numbered 8, after V lost 3 bases and J lost 7 bases. The donors were members of the validation cohort comprising over 90 subjects, separate from the roughly 640-subject first cohort. The TCR was taken from a woman under 30 in good health and CMV-seronegative. The chain is built from TRBV11-2 and TRBJ1-4; 7 bases fit TRBD1. The sequenced material came from PBMCs. The CDR3 reads CASSFEQGWAEKLFF. The DNA for the CDR3 is TGTGCCAGCAGCTTCGAACAGGGGTGGGCTGAAAAACTGTTTTTT.